The rows below give T cell receptor beta chains drawn from one sample of a study of blood T cell repertoires in COVID-19. The assay was immunoSEQ multiplex PCR, and TCRdb's table has in-frame clones only and misses some. Of approximately 400,000 clones listed, approximately 77% were seen once; the top ten hold about 1.2%. The sample consisted of peripheral blood. The receptors were gathered from a human donor with acute or convalescent COVID-19. The donor label of this sample is uncertain. The CDR3 runs from the conserved cysteine through the conserved F or W. Each record gives: clone size, D gene, J gene, V gene, CDR3 protein, CDR3 DNA. The D gene is left open where the match is weak. Only some rows state a clone size, as once, few, many or a class for expanded clones.

abundance: NA
d_gene: NA
j_gene: TRBJ1-2
v_gene: TRBV19
CDR3aa: CASSTTQTGYGYTF
CDR3nt: TGTGCCAGTAGTACCACTCAAACGGGCTATGGCTACACCTTC

abundance: few
d_gene: NA
j_gene: TRBJ1-1
v_gene: TRBV5-8
CDR3aa: CASSSRHNTEAFF
CDR3nt: TGTGCCAGCAGCTCGCGACACAACACTGAAGCTTTCTTT

abundance: NA
d_gene: NA
j_gene: TRBJ2-2
v_gene: TRBV6-5
CDR3aa: CASSYSRIPGELFF
CDR3nt: TGTGCCAGCAGTTACTCGAGAATCCCCGGGGAGCTGTTTTTT

abundance: few
d_gene: TRBD2
j_gene: TRBJ2-1
v_gene: TRBV27
CDR3aa: CASSLLGSGRPHHEQFF
CDR3nt: TGTGCCAGCAGTTTATTAGGTAGCGGGAGGCCCCACCATGAGCAGTTCTTC

abundance: NA
d_gene: TRBD2
j_gene: TRBJ2-1
v_gene: TRBV11-2
CDR3aa: CASSPWRGGMDEQFF
CDR3nt: TGTGCCAGCAGTCCTTGGCGGGGGGGCATGGATGAGCAGTTCTTC

abundance: NA
d_gene: TRBD1
j_gene: TRBJ2-2
v_gene: TRBV5-1
CDR3aa: CATKGQSNTGELFF
CDR3nt: TGCGCCACTAAGGGACAGTCGAACACCGGGGAGCTGTTTTTT

abundance: once
d_gene: TRBD1
j_gene: TRBJ2-5
v_gene: TRBV6-2/TRBV6-3
CDR3aa: CASSSETGYQETQYF
CDR3nt: TGTGCCAGCAGTTCGGAGACAGGGTACCAAGAGACCCAGTACTTC

abundance: once
d_gene: NA
j_gene: TRBJ1-2
v_gene: TRBV5-8
CDR3aa: CASSLDWGGGYTF
CDR3nt: TGTGCCAGCAGCTTGGACTGGGGAGGTGGCTACACCTTC

abundance: NA
d_gene: TRBD1
j_gene: TRBJ1-1
v_gene: TRBV5-1
CDR3aa: CASSLAGQGTVGNTEAFF
CDR3nt: TGCGCCAGCAGCTTGGCCGGACAGGGGACGGTGGGGAACACTGAAGCTTTCTTT

abundance: few
d_gene: TRBD1
j_gene: TRBJ1-2
v_gene: TRBV27
CDR3aa: CASSPRQGAGYGYTF
CDR3nt: TGTGCCAGCAGCCCACGACAGGGGGCTGGCTATGGCTACACCTTC

abundance: NA
d_gene: NA
j_gene: TRBJ2-7
v_gene: TRBV19
CDR3aa: CASSGGRTYEQYF
CDR3nt: TGTGCCAGTAGTGGGGGCAGAACCTACGAGCAGTACTTC

abundance: NA
d_gene: NA
j_gene: TRBJ1-4
v_gene: TRBV30
CDR3aa: CASEQGQINEKLFF
CDR3nt: TGTGCCAGCGAGCAAGGACAGATTAATGAAAAACTGTTTTTT

abundance: NA
d_gene: NA
j_gene: TRBJ1-5
v_gene: TRBV19
CDR3aa: CASSIRLGGGPQHF
CDR3nt: TGTGCCAGTAGTATTCGTCTGGGCGGAGGGCCCCAGCATTTT

abundance: NA
d_gene: TRBD1
j_gene: TRBJ2-5
v_gene: TRBV6-1
CDR3aa: CASSEGQGPKYF
CDR3nt: TGTGCCAGCAGTGAAGGACAGGGTCCAAAGTACTTC

abundance: once
d_gene: TRBD1
j_gene: TRBJ2-2
v_gene: TRBV18
CDR3aa: CASSPLDRGTGELFF
CDR3nt: TGTGCCAGCTCACCGCTGGACAGGGGGACCGGGGAGCTGTTTTTT

abundance: NA
d_gene: TRBD1
j_gene: TRBJ2-5
v_gene: TRBV5-4
CDR3aa: CATWDRQETQYF
CDR3nt: TGTGCTACCTGGGACAGACAAGAGACCCAGTACTTC

abundance: NA
d_gene: NA
j_gene: TRBJ1-2
v_gene: TRBV7-2
CDR3aa: CASSLAYTGTYGYTF
CDR3nt: TGTGCCAGCAGCTTAGCGTACACAGGGACCTATGGCTACACCTTC

abundance: NA
d_gene: NA
j_gene: TRBJ1-1
v_gene: TRBV6-2/TRBV6-3
CDR3aa: CASSSRGDVAFF
CDR3nt: TGTGCCAGCAGTTCCCGGGGGGACGTGGCTTTCTTT

abundance: NA
d_gene: NA
j_gene: TRBJ1-3
v_gene: TRBV11-2
CDR3aa: CASSPRRANTIYF
CDR3nt: TGTGCCAGCAGCCCCCGCAGGGCGAACACCATATATTTT

abundance: NA
d_gene: TRBD1
j_gene: TRBJ2-1
v_gene: TRBV7-9
CDR3aa: CASSLVAGTGMFF
CDR3nt: TGTGCCAGCAGCTTAGTTGCCGGGACAGGAATGTTCTTC

abundance: NA
d_gene: NA
j_gene: TRBJ2-6
v_gene: TRBV19
CDR3aa: CASSIQGISGNVLTF
CDR3nt: TGTGCCAGTAGTATACAGGGCATTAGCGGCAACGTCCTGACTTTC

abundance: NA
d_gene: TRBD2
j_gene: TRBJ2-7
v_gene: TRBV2
CDR3aa: CASSIERGLSYEQYF
CDR3nt: TGTGCCAGCAGTATAGAGCGGGGGCTATCCTACGAGCAGTACTTC

abundance: few
d_gene: TRBD2
j_gene: TRBJ2-1
v_gene: TRBV28
CDR3aa: CASSSGGDFNEQFF
CDR3nt: TGTGCCAGCTCAAGCGGGGGGGACTTCAATGAGCAGTTCTTC

abundance: NA
d_gene: TRBD2
j_gene: TRBJ2-7
v_gene: TRBV10-2
CDR3aa: CASRGASGGPLYEQYF
CDR3nt: TGCGCCAGCAGGGGCGCTAGCGGGGGCCCCCTCTACGAGCAGTACTTC

abundance: NA
d_gene: NA
j_gene: TRBJ1-3
v_gene: TRBV7-6
CDR3aa: CASSLDRLLSGNTIYF
CDR3nt: TGTGCCAGCAGCTTAGACCGACTCCTCTCTGGAAACACCATATATTTT

abundance: NA
d_gene: TRBD1
j_gene: TRBJ1-4
v_gene: TRBV6-5
CDR3aa: CASSYSDRVPWPLFF
CDR3nt: TGTGCCAGCAGTTACTCCGACAGGGTCCCCTGGCCACTGTTTTTT

abundance: once
d_gene: TRBD2
j_gene: TRBJ2-1
v_gene: TRBV10-1
CDR3aa: CASSDRAGEGGNYNEQFF
CDR3nt: TGCGCCAGCAGTGACCGAGCGGGTGAGGGAGGGAACTACAATGAGCAGTTCTTC

abundance: NA
d_gene: NA
j_gene: TRBJ1-5
v_gene: TRBV28
CDR3aa: CASSLVRGNQPQHF
CDR3nt: TGTGCCAGCAGTTTAGTCCGGGGAAATCAGCCCCAGCATTTT

abundance: NA
d_gene: NA
j_gene: TRBJ1-3
v_gene: TRBV30
CDR3aa: CAWSGTGPGNTIYF
CDR3nt: TGTGCCTGGAGTGGAACAGGGCCCGGAAACACCATATATTTT

abundance: NA
d_gene: NA
j_gene: TRBJ2-3
v_gene: TRBV7-2
CDR3aa: CASSLARRLSGRTNSDTQYF
CDR3nt: TGTGCCAGCAGCTTAGCTAGACGGTTGTCAGGCCGCACCAACTCAGATACGCAGTATTTT

abundance: NA
d_gene: TRBD2
j_gene: TRBJ2-4
v_gene: TRBV5-1
CDR3aa: CASSLAASGRSAKNIQYF
CDR3nt: TGCGCCAGCAGCTTGGCGGCTAGCGGGAGATCAGCCAAAAACATTCAGTACTTC

abundance: NA
d_gene: TRBD2
j_gene: TRBJ2-1
v_gene: TRBV28
CDR3aa: CASRDSGGGHNEQFF
CDR3nt: TGTGCCAGCAGAGATAGCGGGGGGGGGCACAATGAGCAGTTCTTC

abundance: NA
d_gene: TRBD1
j_gene: TRBJ1-5
v_gene: TRBV5-8
CDR3aa: CASSLARGTDNQPQHF
CDR3nt: TGTGCCAGCAGCTTGGCCCGTGGGACAGACAATCAGCCCCAGCATTTT

abundance: NA
d_gene: NA
j_gene: TRBJ1-4
v_gene: TRBV7-9
CDR3aa: CASSSASDRLTEKLFF
CDR3nt: TGTGCCAGCAGCTCGGCGTCCGACAGGCTGACTGAAAAACTGTTTTTT

abundance: NA
d_gene: NA
j_gene: TRBJ2-5
v_gene: TRBV6-1
CDR3aa: CASSERLRAWTSQETQYF
CDR3nt: TGTGCCAGCAGTGAAAGGTTAAGGGCGTGGACAAGTCAAGAGACCCAGTACTTC

abundance: NA
d_gene: NA
j_gene: TRBJ1-5
v_gene: TRBV12-3/TRBV12-4
CDR3aa: CASSPRVQPQHF
CDR3nt: TGTGCCAGCAGTCCCCGAGTCCAGCCCCAGCATTTT

abundance: NA
d_gene: TRBD1
j_gene: TRBJ2-7
v_gene: TRBV5-4
CDR3aa: CASSLSWTGLREQYF
CDR3nt: TGTGCCAGCAGCTTGAGTTGGACAGGATTGCGGGAGCAGTACTTC

abundance: NA
d_gene: TRBD1
j_gene: TRBJ1-2
v_gene: TRBV5-6
CDR3aa: CASSSDRGGYTF
CDR3nt: TGTGCCAGCAGCTCGGACAGGGGCGGCTACACCTTC

abundance: NA
d_gene: TRBD1
j_gene: TRBJ2-7
v_gene: TRBV27
CDR3aa: CASSPSTGDSYEQYF
CDR3nt: TGTGCCAGCAGCCCATCGACAGGGGACTCCTACGAGCAGTACTTC

abundance: NA
d_gene: TRBD2
j_gene: TRBJ2-2
v_gene: TRBV9
CDR3aa: CASSPGLVPGELFF
CDR3nt: TGTGCCAGCAGCCCTGGACTAGTCCCCGGGGAGCTGTTTTTT

abundance: once
d_gene: TRBD1
j_gene: TRBJ1-1
v_gene: TRBV6-2/TRBV6-3
CDR3aa: CASSQPTGTGNTEAFF
CDR3nt: TGTGCCAGCAGTCAGCCAACCGGGACAGGGAACACTGAAGCTTTCTTT

abundance: NA
d_gene: TRBD1
j_gene: TRBJ2-2
v_gene: TRBV19
CDR3aa: CASSITGVDTGELFF
CDR3nt: TGTGCCAGTAGTATCACAGGGGTTGACACCGGGGAGCTGTTTTTT

abundance: NA
d_gene: NA
j_gene: TRBJ1-1
v_gene: TRBV2
CDR3aa: CASRLTGANTEAFF
CDR3nt: TGTGCCAGCAGGTTGACAGGAGCGAACACTGAAGCTTTCTTT

abundance: NA
d_gene: NA
j_gene: TRBJ1-5
v_gene: TRBV29-1
CDR3aa: CSVEAGPGPQHF
CDR3nt: TGCAGCGTTGAAGCAGGGCCCGGGCCCCAGCATTTT

abundance: NA
d_gene: NA
j_gene: TRBJ2-7
v_gene: TRBV7-2
CDR3aa: CASSLDRVREQYF
CDR3nt: TGTGCCAGCAGCTTAGACCGGGTTCGGGAGCAGTACTTC

abundance: NA
d_gene: TRBD1
j_gene: TRBJ2-5
v_gene: TRBV12-5
CDR3aa: CASGHGTGGTETQYF
CDR3nt: TGTGCTAGTGGTCATGGGACAGGGGGCACAGAGACCCAGTACTTC

abundance: NA
d_gene: TRBD1
j_gene: TRBJ1-2
v_gene: TRBV3-1/TRBV3-2
CDR3aa: CASSRQGAYGYTF
CDR3nt: TGTGCCAGCAGCCGACAGGGTGCCTATGGCTACACCTTC

abundance: once
d_gene: TRBD1
j_gene: TRBJ2-6
v_gene: TRBV5-1
CDR3aa: CASSFTGAGANVLTF
CDR3nt: TGCGCCAGCAGCTTTACAGGGGCTGGGGCCAACGTCCTGACTTTC

abundance: NA
d_gene: TRBD2
j_gene: TRBJ2-7
v_gene: TRBV5-1
CDR3aa: CASSPGGGYEQYF
CDR3nt: TGCGCCAGCAGCCCGGGGGGGGGCTACGAGCAGTACTTC

abundance: NA
d_gene: NA
j_gene: TRBJ1-2
v_gene: TRBV5-4
CDR3aa: CASSLGPTANYGYTF
CDR3nt: TGTGCCAGCAGCTTGGGACCGACAGCTAACTATGGCTACACCTTC

abundance: NA
d_gene: TRBD1
j_gene: TRBJ2-2
v_gene: TRBV19
CDR3aa: CASAGQGNTGELFF
CDR3nt: TGTGCCAGTGCGGGACAGGGGAACACCGGGGAGCTGTTTTTT

abundance: NA
d_gene: NA
j_gene: TRBJ1-1
v_gene: TRBV18
CDR3aa: CASSFPGNTEAFF
CDR3nt: TGTGCCAGCTCATTTCCAGGGAACACTGAAGCTTTCTTT

abundance: NA
d_gene: NA
j_gene: TRBJ2-3
v_gene: TRBV3-1/TRBV3-2
CDR3aa: CASSRRGYTDTQYF
CDR3nt: TGTGCCAGCAGCCGACGAGGGTACACAGATACGCAGTATTTT

abundance: NA
d_gene: TRBD1
j_gene: TRBJ1-2
v_gene: TRBV28
CDR3aa: CASATGTVYGYTF
CDR3nt: TGTGCCAGCGCTACCGGGACAGTCTATGGCTACACCTTC

abundance: NA
d_gene: TRBD1
j_gene: TRBJ1-2
v_gene: TRBV5-1
CDR3aa: CASSPQGAAEGYTF
CDR3nt: TGCGCCAGCAGCCCACAGGGGGCGGCGGAAGGCTACACCTTC

abundance: NA
d_gene: TRBD2
j_gene: TRBJ2-3
v_gene: TRBV10-2
CDR3aa: CASSDPGLAGATDTQYF
CDR3nt: TGCGCCAGCAGTGACCCGGGACTAGCGGGGGCCACAGATACGCAGTATTTT

abundance: once
d_gene: NA
j_gene: TRBJ1-2
v_gene: TRBV11-2
CDR3aa: CASSLGGGGYTF
CDR3nt: TGTGCCAGCAGCTTAGGGGGCGGAGGCTACACCTTC

abundance: NA
d_gene: NA
j_gene: TRBJ2-5
v_gene: TRBV5-1
CDR3aa: CASSLELGMATQYF
CDR3nt: TGCGCCAGCAGCTTGGAACTAGGAATGGCGACCCAGTACTTC

abundance: many
d_gene: NA
j_gene: TRBJ1-4
v_gene: TRBV4-1
CDR3aa: CASRRGSDNEKLFF
CDR3nt: TGCGCCAGCAGACGGGGGTCGGATAATGAAAAACTGTTTTTT